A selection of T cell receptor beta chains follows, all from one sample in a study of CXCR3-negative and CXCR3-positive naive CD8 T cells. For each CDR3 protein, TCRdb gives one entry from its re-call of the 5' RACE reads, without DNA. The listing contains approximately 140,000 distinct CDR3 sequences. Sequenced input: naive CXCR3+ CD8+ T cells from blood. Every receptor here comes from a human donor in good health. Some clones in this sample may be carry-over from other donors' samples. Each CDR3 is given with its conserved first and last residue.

cdr3_aa: CASSLISGSYNEQFF
j_call: TRBJ2-1
v_call: TRBV28
cdr3_length: 15

cdr3_aa: CASSQDQRGLYNEQFF
j_call: TRBJ2-1
v_call: TRBV4-3
cdr3_length: 16

cdr3_aa: CASSLVFGGDFGETQYF
j_call: TRBJ2-5
v_call: TRBV7-2
cdr3_length: 17

cdr3_aa: CSARDPDRGGTEAFF
j_call: TRBJ1-1
v_call: TRBV20-1
cdr3_length: 15

cdr3_aa: CASIGQANTEAFF
j_call: TRBJ1-1
v_call: TRBV7-9
cdr3_length: 13

cdr3_aa: CASSSRRDRETPNTGELFF
j_call: TRBJ2-2
v_call: TRBV7-9
cdr3_length: 19

cdr3_aa: CASSRGDAGFDTGELFF
j_call: TRBJ2-2
v_call: TRBV28
cdr3_length: 17

cdr3_aa: CASKPVDSNEQFF
j_call: TRBJ2-1
v_call: TRBV6-5
cdr3_length: 13

cdr3_aa: CASSPTGAFYGYTF
j_call: TRBJ1-2
v_call: TRBV7-9
cdr3_length: 14

cdr3_aa: CASSLALGQKSYEQFF
j_call: TRBJ2-1
v_call: TRBV28
cdr3_length: 16

cdr3_aa: CASSHGQGNPYEQYF
j_call: TRBJ2-7
v_call: TRBV4-2
cdr3_length: 15

cdr3_aa: CSAREASVSANYGYTF
j_call: TRBJ1-2
v_call: TRBV20-1
cdr3_length: 16

cdr3_aa: CASSLGRDTQYF
j_call: TRBJ2-3
v_call: TRBV7-9
cdr3_length: 12

cdr3_aa: CASRDYDFSPMYGYTF
j_call: TRBJ1-2
v_call: TRBV2
cdr3_length: 16

cdr3_aa: CSVEEQGAWGYTF
j_call: TRBJ1-2
v_call: TRBV29-1
cdr3_length: 13

cdr3_aa: CASSFGGAYNEQFF
j_call: TRBJ2-1
v_call: TRBV7-6
cdr3_length: 14

cdr3_aa: CASSQDPAYGYTF
j_call: TRBJ1-2
v_call: TRBV5-4
cdr3_length: 13

cdr3_aa: CSASRALAGETQYF
j_call: TRBJ2-5
v_call: TRBV20-1
cdr3_length: 14

cdr3_aa: CASSLVFPTYEQYF
j_call: TRBJ2-7
v_call: TRBV28
cdr3_length: 14

cdr3_aa: CASSLRQTYEQYF
j_call: TRBJ2-7
v_call: TRBV27
cdr3_length: 13

cdr3_aa: CSVKDREKLFF
j_call: TRBJ1-4
v_call: TRBV29-1
cdr3_length: 11

cdr3_aa: CASTPRVAGTNTGELFF
j_call: TRBJ2-2
v_call: TRBV28
cdr3_length: 17

cdr3_aa: CSVEDVDGETQYF
j_call: TRBJ2-5
v_call: TRBV29-1
cdr3_length: 13

cdr3_aa: CASSPRGREYTGELFF
j_call: TRBJ2-2
v_call: TRBV7-9
cdr3_length: 16

cdr3_aa: CASSLSADRPSYEQYF
j_call: TRBJ2-7
v_call: TRBV27
cdr3_length: 16

cdr3_aa: CASSLGTGGVEKLFF
j_call: TRBJ1-4
v_call: TRBV12-3/TRBV12-4
cdr3_length: 15

cdr3_aa: CASSPRQFPDNEQFF
j_call: TRBJ2-1
v_call: TRBV27
cdr3_length: 15

cdr3_aa: CASSYAGAVNTEAFF
j_call: TRBJ1-1
v_call: TRBV5-6
cdr3_length: 15